The 2 T cell receptor beta chains below all came from one sample that was sequenced in a study of beta chain features in type 1 diabetes. Findings and caveats of the study: Researchers report that Type 1 diabetes patients had moderately but significantly shorter TCRB CDR3s across all four CD4+ subsets.

Every bit of the isolated RNA underwent reverse transcription, so sequencing read expressed TCRB transcripts. This table comes from immunoSEQ multiplex PCR, and its TCRdb copy is limited to in-frame clones, with some not included. The profile shows around 130,000 clones, 7.5% to 9.5% of them singletons. For these receptors, no antigen is known. Sequencing input: central memory CD4+ T cells from blood. Receptor source: a man younger than 40 with type 1 diabetes.

This chain uses TRBV10-3 with TRBJ2-7, with a possible D match to TRBD2 (6 bases). V lost 0 bases and J 3 bases, leaving 15 bases between the germline ends. This CDR3 is built from 16 residues. CDR1 and CDR2 (germline): ENHRY, SYGVKD. The CDR3 region has the DNA TGTGCCATCAGTGAGTCTGAGGGTGCGGGGTTCTACGAGCAGTACTTC. It translates to CAISESEGAGFYEQYF.

This clone has only a few counts. The chain carries TRBV7-2 and TRBJ2-7; 13 bases are a match to TRBD2. The trim removed 0 bases at V and 3 bases at J, leaving 5 bases unmatched. Germline lookup yields CDR1 SGHTA and CDR2 FQGNSA. CDR3 size: 17 residues. The CDR3 DNA reads TGTGCCAGCAGCTTAGCGTCGGGACTAGCGGGATACTACGAGCAGTACTTC. Amino acid sequence: CASSLASGLAGYYEQYF.